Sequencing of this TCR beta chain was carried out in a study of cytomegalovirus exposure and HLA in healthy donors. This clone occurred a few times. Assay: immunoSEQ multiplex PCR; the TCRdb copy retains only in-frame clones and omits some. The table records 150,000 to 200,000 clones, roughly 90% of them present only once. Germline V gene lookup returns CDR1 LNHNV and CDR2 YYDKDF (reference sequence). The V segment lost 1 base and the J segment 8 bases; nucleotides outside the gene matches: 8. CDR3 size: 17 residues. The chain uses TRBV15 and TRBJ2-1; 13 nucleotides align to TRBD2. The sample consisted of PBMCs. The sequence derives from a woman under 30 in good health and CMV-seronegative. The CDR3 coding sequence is TGTGCCACCAGCAGAGGGACTGGACTAGCGGGAGCGGATGAGCAGTTCTTC. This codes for CATSRGTGLAGADEQFF.